This T cell receptor (beta chain) was sequenced in a study of blood T cells in healthy people across ages (dated by TCRdb to the mid-2010s). Some background on the complete study: Template switching captured roughly one uniquely barcoded TCR beta cDNA molecule per two T cells in model experiments. To track age-related changes in TCR beta repertoire diversity, the study relied on deep sequencing normalized with unique cDNA molecular identifiers. Four age groups were formed from the donors: young (average around 15 years), middle-aged (approximately 39), aged (about 62) and long-lived (approximately 78). To avoid experimental bias, donors of different ages were distributed randomly across sequencing lanes. For two donors (one aged 18 to 30 and one aged 80 or older), the study analyzed two additional independent replicas of 1 million unique cDNA reads from the same blood draw. Summary of the overall study and its limitations: The long-lived group showed more naive CD4+ T cells, fewer expanded clones and increased TCR diversity than the aged group, suggesting age selection. Because donor CMV infection status was unknown, age-related changes in expanded clonotypes were potentially confounded. Estimates of total diversity based on one million sequenced T cells were considered lower bounds and underestimates. Because profiling used bulk unsorted PBMCs, naive and antigen-experienced compartments could not be compared conclusively. As age increased, observed TCR beta diversity per million T cells dropped in a roughly linear way, and a significant reduction was already evident by age approximately 40. A strong correlation was found between observed TCR beta diversity and the percentage of naive T cells measured by flow cytometry.

This clonotype was counted only a few times. Its antigen has not been determined. No base qualities exist here, and no much larger clone lies one base off it. Libraries were made using 5' RACE. A second roughly 6 to 12 cycle PCR used a sample-barcoded 5' primer and a J-beta primer mix. A unique molecular identifier was introduced onto each TCR beta cDNA molecule by a template-switch 5' adaptor carrying 12 random nucleotides. Each sample yielded at least 2.5 million CDR3-containing paired-end reads. First-strand cDNA synthesis was performed from all RNA using the Mint cDNA synthesis kit, with priming by a TRBC-specific oligonucleotide. After uracil-DNA glycosylase treatment, a first 18-cycle PCR used universal primers M1SS and BC2_uni_R on all cDNA. The study's processing was this. For normalization, 1 million high-quality reads were randomly selected from each sample, with every read carrying a distinct molecular identifier. Instead of being binned into consensus sequences, reads with shared molecular identifiers were discarded. MiTCR, set to a Q25 quality threshold and the strictest error-elimination algorithm, was used for CDR3 identification, clonotype clustering and error correction. A nonparametric unseen species model using Euler transformation provided a lower-bound estimate of total TCR beta diversity. TCRdb reprocessing: public reads trimmed at Q25 with fastp, clones called with MiXCR, in-frame beta chains kept. Records with the same CDR3 protein are collapsed into one entry carrying the most frequent genes and DNA. For this entry, the V and J calls and clone size follow TCRdb and not the study's own pipeline. The sample table lists around 1,900,000 distinct CDR3 sequences, approximately 39% of them with a count of one. The ten top clones hold about 23% of the sample.

Systemically healthy Caucasian individuals from Russia, some 40 in total and aged about 6 to 100 years, were included as donors. Each donor gave 8.5 to 10 milliliters of peripheral blood, collected into EDTA-treated Vacutainer tubes. Ficoll-Paque density-gradient centrifugation was used to isolate PBMCs, with at least 7 million per sample. Total RNA was extracted from PBMCs with Trizol reagent, with at least 6 micrograms obtained per sample. For every donor, an aliquot of PBMCs went through flow cytometry to measure the percentages of naive CD45RAhigh/CD27high T cells. The sample taken for sequencing was blood. The origin of this receptor is a human donor in good health.

The CDR3 region has the sequence CASSPPSNTQYF. The DNA reads as follows: TGTGCCAGCAGTCCCCCCTCGAATACGCAGTATTTT. The chain employs TRBV12-3 or TRBV12-4 and TRBJ2-3, with the D gene not confidently named. The CDR3 contains 12 residues, cysteine and phenylalanine counted. Left in the record is the CDR3 DNA by itself, 36 bases read in frame from the first base. The V and J ends are trimmed by 5 bases and 7 bases, leaving 10 bases between them.